A single sample is the source of the 27 T cell receptor beta chains below, sequenced in a study of cytomegalovirus exposure and HLA in healthy donors. PCR amplification relied on 60 Vbeta primers (plus 13 Jbeta primers). The protocol was immunoSEQ multiplex PCR, while the TCRdb copy is restricted to in-frame clones and leaves out a portion. The sample has 100,000 to 150,000 clones; around 80% are singletons. The sequencing sample was made of PBMCs. These receptors originate from a woman aged 50 to 60 in good health and CMV-seropositive.

This chain connects TRBV27 to TRBJ2-1; TRBD2 matches 11 bases. CDR1 is MNHEY, CDR2 SMNVEV, per germline (reference sequence). V gave up 6 bases and J gave up 11 bases; unmatched junction bases: 9. There are 14 residues in the CDR3. CDR3 sequence: CASRLAGAGGQQFF. The CDR3 nucleotides are TGTGCCAGCAGACTAGCGGGAGCGGGGGGTCAGCAGTTCTTC.

The CDR3 coding sequence is TGTGCCAGCAGTCTCCCGGACAGGATCAATCAGCCCCAGCATTTT. Translating gives CASSLPDRINQPQHF. V and J are TRBV27 and TRBJ1-5; 7 nucleotides align to TRBD1. The CDR3 length is 15 residues. J gave up 3 bases and V 5 bases, and 7 bases lay outside the gene matches. The germline V gene encodes CDR1 MNHEY and CDR2 SMNVEV (reference sequence).

This clone was observed a few times. The chain links TRBV19 to TRBJ2-5; possibly TRBD1 for D (6 bases). CDR1 and CDR2 (germline): LNHDA, SQIVND (reference sequence). Between the trimmed V and J ends, which lost 5 bases and 4 bases, there was a span of 11 bases. The CDR3 loop spans 13 amino acids. In DNA form, the CDR3 reads TGTGCCAGTAGTGAGGGGGTAGGAGAGACCCAGTACTTC. The encoded protein is CASSEGVGETQYF.

The chain has TRBV19 and TRBJ2-2, with D perhaps TRBD1 (6 bases). Germline CDR1 LNHDA, CDR2 SQIVND (reference sequence). The CDR3 is 15 residues long. V was pared by 9 bases and J by 6 bases, with 20 bases between. CDR3 loop: CASEVVRGMAGELFF. The CDR3 DNA sequence: TGTGCCAGCGAAGTCGTCAGGGGTATGGCCGGGGAGCTGTTTTTT.

The rearrangement links TRBV12-5 to TRBJ2-3; 11 positions agree with TRBD1. J gave up 10 bases and V 3 bases, and 12 bases lay outside the gene matches. CDR3 length: 16 amino acids. Germline CDR1 reads LGHNT; CDR2 reads FRNRAP. The CDR3 loop reads CASGFPDRGRSQAQYF. CDR3 sequence (DNA): TGTGCTAGTGGTTTCCCGGACAGGGGGCGATCCCAAGCGCAGTATTTT.

The chain combines TRBV2 with TRBJ2-7, with D possibly being TRBD1 (5 bases). The CDR3 spans 13 residues. Germline CDR1 SNHLY, CDR2 FYNNEI. Trimming stripped 2 bases from V and 7 bases from J, with 12 bases between. Here the CDR3 DNA reads TGTGCCAGCAGTGAACAGGGATTGGGAGAGCAGTACTTC. It specifies CASSEQGLGEQYF.

This CDR3 is CASSLGRYQPQHF. The CDR3 nucleotides read TGTGCCAGCAGCTTAGGGAGATATCAGCCCCAGCATTTT. The chain has TRBV11-2 and TRBJ1-5, with D uncertain. CDR3 length equals 13 residues. CDR1 is SGHAT, CDR2 FQNNGV, per germline. V lost 1 base and J lost 5, with 6 bases in between.

This clone counts as medium-sized. The V and J genes are TRBV29-1 and TRBJ2-1; D ambiguous. The CDR3 runs 13 residues. V lost 7 bases to trimming and J lost 0 bases, with 10 bases between them. Per the germline V gene, CDR1 is SQVTM and CDR2 is ANQGSEA. The chain's CDR3 is CSATRSSYNEQFF. The CDR3 DNA sequence: TGCAGCGCTACGAGGAGCTCCTACAATGAGCAGTTCTTC.

The chain uses TRBV6-5 and TRBJ2-7; perhaps TRBD1 as D (6 bases). The CDR3 runs to 13 residues. Between the trimmed V and J ends, which lost 7 bases and 3 bases, there was a span of 13 bases. Germline lookup yields CDR1 MNHEY and CDR2 SVGAGI. CDR3: CASTKGDIYEQYF. For the CDR3, the DNA is TGTGCCAGCACCAAGGGGGACATCTACGAGCAGTACTTC.

This chain connects TRBV5-4 to TRBJ2-2, with TRBD2 matching 10 bases. There are 18 residues in the CDR3. CDR1 is SGHNT and CDR2 is YYREEE in the germline V gene (reference sequence). V was clipped by 0 bases and J by 5 bases; unmatched bases: 10. The CDR3 loop reads CASSLAPALAGFTGELFF. CDR3 DNA: TGTGCCAGCAGCTTGGCCCCCGCACTAGCGGGGTTTACCGGGGAGCTGTTTTTT.

V usage is TRBV9 and J usage is TRBJ2-1, with a tentative D call TRBD2 (6 bases). Germline V lookup: CDR1 SGDLS, CDR2 YYNGEE. The CDR3 spans 13 residues. The V gene lost 7 bases and the J gene lost 2 bases, with 10 bases spanning the gap. The CDR3 region is CASGGLTYNEQFF. The CDR3 region has the DNA TGTGCCAGCGGAGGACTAACCTACAATGAGCAGTTCTTC.

The chain is built from TRBV7-2 and TRBJ1-2; 7 positions agree with TRBD1. After removal of 3 bases from V and 4 bases from J, the junction contained 8 bases not matched to a gene. Germline CDR1 SGHTA, CDR2 FQGNSA. This CDR3 is built from 15 residues. CDR3 residues: CASSFATGRGYGYTF. DNA for the CDR3: TGTGCCAGCAGCTTCGCGACAGGGCGGGGCTATGGCTACACCTTC.

This chain uses TRBV7-2 with TRBJ1-5; 7 bases map to TRBD1. This CDR3 comprises 13 residues. Germline V gene lookup returns CDR1 SGHTA and CDR2 FQGNSA. After removal of 5 bases from V and 3 bases from J, the junction contained 1 base not matched to a gene. DNA for the CDR3: TGTGCCAGCAGCGGGACAGACAATCAGCCCCAGCATTTT. This encodes CASSGTDNQPQHF.

The gene calls are TRBV9 and TRBJ2-2, with 9 bases identical to TRBD1. The junction had 8 bases not matched to a gene; V was cut back by 4 bases and J by 4 bases. The CDR3 consists of 16 residues. The V gene's germline CDR1 is SGDLS and CDR2 YYNGEE. DNA for the CDR3: TGTGCCAGCAGCACAACAGGGGGCGTCGGCACCGGGGAGCTGTTTTTT. It encodes CASSTTGGVGTGELFF.

The J gene is TRBJ1-3, the V gene TRBV19; D is unclear. V lost 3 bases, J lost 2 bases, and 11 bases lay in between. Germline CDR1 LNHDA, CDR2 SQIVND (reference sequence). The CDR3 length is 15 residues. CDR3 coding DNA: TGTGCCAGTAGTATCAGCGGGTCGGCTGGAAACACCATATATTTT. Translating gives CASSISGSAGNTIYF.

The CDR3 loop is CASIFDRQETQYF. DNA of the CDR3: TGTGCCAGCATCTTCGACAGGCAAGAGACCCAGTACTTC. This chain uses TRBV6-1 with TRBJ2-5; a possible D gene is TRBD1 (6 bases). With 7 bases removed from V and 2 bases from J, the gap between germline ends came to 11 bases. The CDR3 is 13 residues long. The germline V gene encodes CDR1 MNHNS and CDR2 SASEGT.

This rearrangement joins TRBV6-1 to TRBJ1-4; D is uncertain. Deletions cut 8 bases from V and 10 bases from J, with 14 bases between. Germline V gene data show CDR1 as MNHNS and CDR2 as SASEGT. The length of the CDR3 is 12 residues. CDR3: CASALKGGKLFF. CDR3 in DNA: TGTGCCAGCGCCCTTAAAGGAGGAAAACTGTTTTTT.

This clone was seen a few times. The chain combines TRBV28 with TRBJ2-7, with 11 bases aligning to TRBD2. Germline V lookup: CDR1 MDHEN, CDR2 SYDVKM. V shed 7 bases, J shed 3 bases, and the junction held 14 bases outside the gene matches. The CDR3 sequence is 17 residues long. Here the CDR3 DNA reads TGTGCCAGCACCGGGTCGCTAGCGGGAGGCGAAATCTACGAGCAGTACTTC. Its translation: CASTGSLAGGEIYEQYF.

The chain combines TRBV5-1 with TRBJ2-1; 15 nucleotides agree with TRBD2. The V and J ends lost 7 bases and 8 bases, in that order; junction bases with no gene match: 7. Germline loops: CDR1 SGHRS, CDR2 YFSETQ. The CDR3 runs to 15 residues. The CDR3 region is CASGLGLAGGDEQFF. CDR3 DNA: TGCGCCAGCGGACTAGGACTAGCGGGGGGGGATGAGCAGTTCTTC.

This sequence joins TRBV30 and TRBJ2-7; 9 nucleotides agree with TRBD1. This CDR3 has 15 amino acids. The J segment lost 1 base and the V segment lost 1 base, leaving 5 bases of the junction unmatched. In germline, CDR1 is GTSNPN, CDR2 SVGIG (reference sequence). This CDR3 reads CAWSEGTGLSYEQYF. CDR3 sequence (DNA): TGTGCCTGGAGTGAAGGGACAGGGCTATCCTACGAGCAGTACTTC.

The V gene is TRBV10-3, the J gene TRBJ2-3; 9 positions match TRBD1. CDR1 ENHRY and CDR2 SYGVKD come from the germline V gene. The CDR3 contains 14 residues. With 6 bases clipped from V and 2 bases from J, the junction kept 3 bases outside the gene matches. The CDR3 loop reads CAIRPQGATDTQYF. DNA of the CDR3: TGTGCCATCAGACCACAGGGGGCCACAGATACGCAGTATTTT.

The chain recombines TRBV4-3 with TRBJ1-4; TRBD1 matches at 10 bases. V dropped 4 bases and J dropped 7; count of bases not matched to a gene: 6. Germline V gives CDR1 LGHNA, CDR2 YSLEER. The CDR3 is made up of 15 amino acids. DNA of the CDR3: TGCGCCAGCAGCCCTCACGGACAGGGGGGTGAAAAACTGTTTTTT. Protein product: CASSPHGQGGEKLFF.

The rearrangement joins TRBV10-3 to TRBJ1-5, with D perhaps TRBD1 (5 bases). CDR1 ENHRY and CDR2 SYGVKD come from the germline V gene. V lost 8 bases to trimming and J lost 4 bases, with 12 bases between them. This CDR3 comprises 13 residues. In nucleotides, the CDR3 is TGTGCCATCGGAAGGGGTGGGAATCAGCCCCAGCATTTT. It is translated as CAIGRGGNQPQHF.

The genes are TRBV7-2 and TRBJ2-1; D unclear. The germline V and J ends were trimmed by 1 base and 4 bases, with 8 bases remaining between them. CDR1 is SGHTA, CDR2 FQGNSA, per germline. The CDR3 runs to 14 residues. CDR3 DNA: TGTGCCAGCAGCTTAGAACAGAATTACAATGAGCAGTTCTTC. Its protein product is CASSLEQNYNEQFF.

The chain carries TRBV7-2 and TRBJ2-7; 7 bases agree with TRBD1. Germline V gives CDR1 SGHTA, CDR2 FQGNSA. Trimming removed 5 bases from V and 0 bases from J; junction bases left unmatched: 4. The CDR3 is 14 amino acids. The CDR3 region is CASSPDRSSYEQYF. CDR3 coding DNA: TGTGCCAGCAGCCCGGACAGGAGCTCCTACGAGCAGTACTTC.

The V gene is TRBV5-1, the J gene TRBJ2-7, with 13 bases identical to TRBD2. V lost 1 base to trimming and J lost 1 base; unmatched junction nucleotides: 20. This CDR3 has 22 residues. The V gene's germline CDR1 is SGHRS and CDR2 YFSETQ. The CDR3 DNA follows: TGCGCCAGCAGCTTGAGTAGAACAGGGCGGACTAGCGGGAGAGCGGTTTCCTACGAGCAGTACTTC. Translating it yields CASSLSRTGRTSGRAVSYEQYF. The full variable domain, rest sourced from reference TRBV5-1 and TRBJ2-7, is KAGVTQTPRYLIKTRGQQVTLSCSPISGHRSVSWYQQTPGQGLQFLFEYFSETQRNKGNFPGRFSGRQFSNSRSEMNVSTLELGDSALYLCASSLSRTGRTSGRAVSYEQYFGPGTRLTVT.

The V and J genes are TRBV5-4 and TRBJ1-6; D remains unclear. This CDR3 has 15 amino acids. V lost 4 bases, J lost 7 bases, and 15 bases lay in between. The germline V gene has CDR1 SGHNT and CDR2 YYREEE (reference sequence). The DNA for the CDR3 is TGTGCCAGCAGCCCGGGTTTCACGAAGAATTCACCCCTCCACTTT. It specifies CASSPGFTKNSPLHF.